The 9 T cell receptor beta chains in this list originate from one sample, sequenced in a study of blood T cell repertoires in COVID-19. The data were produced by immunoSEQ multiplex PCR, yet TCRdb's version contains in-frame clones alone and is incomplete. This sample has roughly 170,000 clones, with approximately 82% found just once. The sample consisted of PBMCs or T cells enriched from blood (not recorded which). The receptors shown here come from a woman aged 50 to 60 who had recovered from COVID-19.

CDR3 sequence: CASRPTGTGVEKLFF. The DNA for the CDR3 is TGTGCCAGCAGGCCGACCGGGACAGGGGTGGAAAAACTGTTTTTT. This chain joins TRBV6-5 and TRBJ1-4; 10 nucleotides line up with TRBD1. J gave up 8 bases and V 6 bases, and 9 bases lay outside the gene matches. This CDR3 contains 15 residues. CDR1 MNHEY and CDR2 SVGAGI come from the germline V gene.

This clone was seen a handful of times. V gene TRBV9 combines with J gene TRBJ2-3; D call uncertain. Germline assignment: CDR1 SGDLS and CDR2 YYNGEE. With 3 bases removed from V and 6 bases from J, the gap between germline ends came to 11 bases. The CDR3 extends over 13 amino acids. CDR3 in amino acids: CASSESPRDTQYF. CDR3 sequence (DNA): TGTGCCAGCAGCGAGTCCCCCCGGGATACGCAGTATTTT.

The V call is TRBV12-3 or TRBV12-4, the J call TRBJ2-7; 9 nucleotides match TRBD1. This CDR3 comprises 12 residues. J gave up 9 bases and V 5 bases, and 5 bases lay outside the gene matches. DNA of the CDR3: TGTGCCAGCAGTGAGAACAGGGGGCGGCAGTACGTC. Its translation is CASSENRGRQYV.

The rearrangement joins TRBV4-1 to TRBJ1-2; TRBD1 is a possible D gene (5 bases). The CDR3 loop spans 16 amino acids. The germline gives CDR1 MGHRA, CDR2 YSYEKL. The V end lost 4 bases, the J end lost 4 bases, and 19 bases lay between the germline ends. The CDR3 protein is CASSPPGGDLTYGYTF. The CDR3 DNA reads TGCGCCAGCAGCCCTCCCGGGGGAGATTTGACCTATGGCTACACCTTC.

This clone has only one observation. The chain combines TRBV11-2 with TRBJ1-2, with no clear D. CDR1 and CDR2 from the germline V gene are SGHAT and FQNNGV. The CDR3 extends over 13 amino acids. Trimming took off 6 bases at V and 4 bases at J, with 12 bases between the two ends. The CDR3 region has the DNA TGTGCCAGCAGTCGGGAGGGTGGCTATGGCTACACCTTC. Translation gives CASSREGGYGYTF.

This clone has a single count. J is TRBJ1-5 and V is TRBV19; weak D call: TRBD1 (5 bases). The germline gives CDR1 LNHDA, CDR2 SQIVND (reference sequence). Trimming left V 3 bases short and J 1 base short, with 7 bases between. CDR3 size: 14 residues. CDR3 sequence (DNA): TGTGCCAGTAGTATCCAGGGCAGCAATCAGCCCCAGCATTTT. The encoded protein is CASSIQGSNQPQHF.

This rearrangement joins TRBV5-8 to TRBJ1-3; D call uncertain. Trimming took off 0 bases at V and 5 bases at J, with 6 bases between the two ends. The germline gives CDR1 SGHTS, CDR2 YDEGEE. This CDR3 is built from 13 residues. The DNA of the CDR3 is TGTGCCAGCAGCTTGGGAGGTAGAAACACCATATATTTT. As protein: CASSLGGRNTIYF.

The rearrangement links TRBV6-5 to TRBJ1-6; TRBD1 matches 10 bases. The CDR3 extends over 16 amino acids. Germline V gene lookup returns CDR1 MNHEY and CDR2 SVGAGI. V shed 0 bases and J 9 bases; nucleotides not matched to a gene: 5. The CDR3: CASSYSGQGYISPLHF. CDR3 in DNA: TGTGCCAGCAGTTACTCGGGACAGGGGTACATTTCACCCCTCCACTTT.

The chain employs TRBV7-2 and TRBJ1-1; no definite D call. The ends were cut back, 5 bases at V and 12 bases at J, with 16 bases in the middle. From germline, CDR1 is SGHTA and CDR2 FQGNSA. There are 12 residues in the CDR3. CDR3 in amino acids: CASSAQAGETFF. CDR3 nucleotides: TGTGCCAGCAGCGCTCAGGCCGGGGAAACTTTCTTT.